Following are 25 T cell receptor beta chains from one sample sequenced in a study of CD8 T cells in ankylosing spondylitis. Study outcomes and limitations: What appeared characteristic of ankylosing spondylitis blood was a TCR beta motif of eight highly homologous variants.

TCRdb independently ran MiXCR on the 5' RACE reads; one entry per CDR3 protein. The sample lists some 330,000 distinct CDR3 sequences, 6.5% to 10% occurring once. Their antigen targets remain unknown. The sequencing sample was made of blood, either unsorted or a sorted T cell fraction (not recorded which). All receptors derive from a male donor with ankylosing spondylitis.

The sample holds many counts of this clonotype. The rearrangement uses TRBV11-2 and TRBJ2-1; 7 bases match TRBD2. Germline CDR1 is SGHAT and CDR2 is FQNNGV. CDR3 length equals 17 residues. V lost 3 bases, J lost 1 base, and 9 bases stayed unmatched. The CDR3 loop is CASSFFIPSGSYNEQFF. The CDR3 nucleotides read TGTGCCAGCAGCTTTTTTATTCCTAGCGGATCCTACAATGAGCAGTTCTTC.

This clonotype was counted ten times or more. This rearrangement joins TRBV18 to TRBJ1-1; TRBD1 matches at 10 bases. The CDR3 runs to 16 residues. Germline loops: CDR1 KGHSH, CDR2 LQKENI. Trimming removed 3 bases from V and 4 bases from J; junction bases left unmatched: 8. Written as DNA, the CDR3 is TGTGCCAGCTCACCGGGACAGGGGATGGGGGGCACTGAAGCTTTCTTT. Residues: CASSPGQGMGGTEAFF.

J is TRBJ2-5 and V is TRBV25-1; D not resolved. This CDR3 spans 14 amino acids. Germline V gene data show CDR1 as MGHDK and CDR2 as SYGVNS. V was pared by 1 base and J by 4 bases, with 10 bases between. CDR3 DNA: TGTGCCAGCAGTGAATGGGAAGGGTCAGAGACCCAGTACTTC. This codes for CASSEWEGSETQYF.

This rearrangement joins TRBV5-1 to TRBJ2-7; D not certain. In germline, CDR1 is SGHRS, CDR2 YFSETQ. This CDR3 has 14 residues. With 1 base removed from V and 2 bases from J, the gap between germline ends came to 10 bases. CDR3: CASSLSGRTYEQYF. The CDR3 nucleotides read TGCGCCAGCAGCTTGTCAGGCAGGACCTACGAGCAGTACTTC.

This chain joins TRBV30 and TRBJ2-1; 13 nucleotides match TRBD2. The CDR3 covers 15 residues. From germline, CDR1 is GTSNPN and CDR2 SVGIG (reference sequence). The V segment lost 3 bases and the J segment 6 bases; nucleotides outside the gene matches: 5. CDR3: CAWRLAGGPINEQFF. DNA of the CDR3: TGTGCCTGGAGACTAGCGGGAGGGCCGATCAATGAGCAGTTCTTC.

This clonotype has more than one count but fewer than ten. The CDR3 nucleotides are TGCAGCGGGCGACAGCGCGGGTACCAAGAGACCCAGTACTTC. Translating gives CSGRQRGYQETQYF. The chain has TRBV29-1 and TRBJ2-5; D is possibly TRBD1 or TRBD2 (5 bases each). Germline values: CDR1 SQVTM, CDR2 ANQGSEA. V was clipped by 7 bases and J by 0 bases, with 15 bases between them. The CDR3 has 14 amino acids.

The gene calls are TRBV4-2 and TRBJ1-2, with D perhaps matching TRBD1 (5 bases). V was shortened by 1 base and J by 8 bases, with 14 bases between the two germline ends. This CDR3 is built from 14 residues. Germline assignment: CDR1 LGHNA and CDR2 YNFKEQ. DNA for the CDR3: TGTGCCAGCAGCCAAGGGACATTCTCAACCGGCTACACCTTC. As protein: CASSQGTFSTGYTF.

This clonotype has just a few counts. CDR3 amino acids: CASSPQPGTGEKLFF. In nucleotides, the CDR3 is TGTGCCAGCTCGCCTCAACCCGGGACAGGGGAAAAACTGTTTTTT. The V gene is TRBV18, the J gene TRBJ1-4; TRBD1 matches at 9 bases. Trimming at V came to 6 bases and at J to 8 bases, leaving 10 bases not matched to a gene. The CDR3 runs 15 residues. Germline V gene lookup returns CDR1 KGHSH and CDR2 LQKENI.

This clonotype came up many times. The V and J genes are TRBV2 and TRBJ2-2; D ambiguous. V was shortened by 4 bases and J by 1 base, with 4 bases between the two germline ends. CDR1 is SNHLY and CDR2 is FYNNEI in the germline V gene. The CDR3 covers 13 residues. Here the CDR3 reads CASSGRNTGELFF. The DNA for the CDR3 is TGTGCCAGCAGTGGCAGGAACACCGGGGAGCTGTTTTTT.

This clonotype has only a few counts. The V and J genes are TRBV2 and TRBJ2-3, with 11 bases lining up with TRBD2. From germline, CDR1 is SNHLY and CDR2 FYNNEI. CDR3 length: 16 residues. Germline trimming cut 6 bases from V and 3 bases from J; bases unmatched to any gene: 8. The CDR3 DNA follows: TGTGCCAGCAGGGACGCAACTAGCGGGAGAACAGATACGCAGTATTTT. Its protein product is CASRDATSGRTDTQYF.

This clonotype was counted many times. The V call is TRBV12-3 or TRBV12-4, the J call TRBJ1-2, with 8 bases aligning to TRBD1. This CDR3 region has 13 residues. V trimming: 6 bases; J trimming: 5 bases; junction bases outside the gene matches: 5. The CDR3 sequence is CASRKDRVYGYTF. The DNA of the CDR3 is TGTGCCAGCAGGAAGGACAGGGTGTATGGCTACACCTTC.

The chain is built from TRBV7-3 and TRBJ2-5; possibly TRBD1 or TRBD2 for D (5 bases each). Germline V gene sequence: CDR1 SGHTA, CDR2 FQGTGA. The length of the CDR3 is 14 residues. V was trimmed by 5 bases and J by 1 base, leaving 11 bases between them. This CDR3 is CASSPTGTQETQYF. The DNA of the CDR3 is TGTGCCAGCAGCCCGACCGGGACCCAAGAGACCCAGTACTTC. The full variable domain, in which reference TRBV7-3 and TRBJ2-5 provide the parts outside the CDR3, is GAGVSQTPSNKVTEKGKYVELRCDPISGHTALYWYRQSLGQGPEFLIYFQGTGAADDSGLPNDRFFAVRPEGSVSTLKIQRTERGDSAVYLCASSPTGTQETQYFGPGTRLLVL.

The chain joins TRBV20-1 to TRBJ2-7, with TRBD2 matching over 8 bases. CDR1 DFQATT and CDR2 SNEGSKA come from the germline V gene (reference sequence). After removal of 1 base from V and 3 bases from J, the junction contained 5 bases not matched to a gene. This CDR3 has 14 amino acids. The CDR3 loop is CSARVPGTSYEQYF. DNA of the CDR3: TGCAGTGCTAGAGTACCCGGGACTAGCTACGAGCAGTACTTC.

Only a few counts were recorded for this clonotype. The gene calls are TRBV10-3 and TRBJ2-3; 9 bases agree with TRBD1. The CDR3 is 16 amino acids. V trimming: 6 bases; J trimming: 1 base; junction bases outside the gene matches: 8. CDR1 is ENHRY and CDR2 is SYGVKD in the germline V gene. The CDR3 loop reads CAISKRTGARTDTQYF. The CDR3 DNA is TGTGCCATCAGCAAAAGGACAGGGGCACGCACAGATACGCAGTATTTT.

This clonotype was picked up a small number of times. The rearrangement links TRBV5-6 to TRBJ2-1; D perhaps matches TRBD1 (6 bases). The CDR3 spans 13 residues. With 2 bases removed from V and 8 bases from J, the gap between germline ends came to 11 bases. Germline CDR1 and CDR2: SGHDT and YYEEEE. The CDR3 DNA is TGTGCCAGCAGCTTTTCCAAGGGGGATGAGCAGTTCTTC. This sequence encodes CASSFSKGDEQFF.

The CDR3 coding sequence is TGTGCCAGCAGCTTAGCGGCGGGAGAGTACAATGAGCAGTTCTTC. The encoded protein is CASSLAAGEYNEQFF. The chain employs TRBV7-2 and TRBJ2-1; the match to TRBD2 covers 7 bases. CDR1 and CDR2 (germline): SGHTA, FQGNSA. The CDR3 runs to 15 residues. The junction had 3 bases not matched to a gene; V was cut back by 0 bases and J by 4 bases.

This clonotype came up many times. The chain employs TRBV12-3 or TRBV12-4 and TRBJ2-1, with D possibly being TRBD1 (5 bases). This CDR3 comprises 15 residues. V dropped 3 bases and J dropped 3 bases, with 12 bases sitting between them. CDR3 nucleotide sequence: TGTGCCAGCAGTTTTGACAGCCCCGGCTACAATGAGCAGTTCTTC. It translates to CASSFDSPGYNEQFF.

The chain recombines TRBV7-9 with TRBJ1-1, with D possibly TRBD1 on 6 matching bases. This CDR3 contains 15 residues. V was shortened by 4 bases and J by 2 bases, with 14 bases between the two germline ends. Germline V CDR1 and CDR2: SEHNR, FQNEAQ (reference sequence). CDR3 in amino acids: CASSSRQDGNTEAFF. The CDR3 region has the DNA TGTGCCAGCAGCTCCCGACAGGACGGTAACACTGAAGCTTTCTTT.

This clonotype was found a few times. In this CDR3 the conserved last residue, phenylalanine or tryptophan, is missing, so a read error is likely. No DNA is shown, since the ends of the CDR3 on it are uncertain; the CDR3 is the one TCRdb lists. This chain connects TRBV10-2 to TRBJ1-1; TRBD1 reflects the table's D call only, with no check against the DNA. The CDR3 spans 10 amino acids, including both terminal residues. The germline V gene has CDR1 WSHSY and CDR2 SAAADI. The CDR3: CASSPHRDPK.

In regard to this clonotype: A much more abundant neighbour one base away suggests this may be a read error. The rearrangement links TRBV27 to TRBJ2-5; 7 bases match TRBD2. CDR1 is MNHEY, CDR2 SMNVEV, per germline (reference sequence). Losses at the gene ends were 6 bases for V and 4 bases for J; bases not matched to a gene: 5. The CDR3 sequence is 13 residues long. The CDR3 spells CASRPSGVETQYF. CDR3 coding DNA: TGTGCCAGCAGACCAAGCGGGGTAGAGACCCAGTACTTC.

The V and J genes are TRBV12-3 or TRBV12-4 and TRBJ1-2; D is ambiguous. This CDR3 contains 15 residues. Trimming pared 3 bases from V and 1 base from J, leaving 12 bases between. The CDR3 DNA follows: TGTGCCAGCAGTTTGTCGGCAGGCCTTAACTATGGCTACACCTTC. The encoded protein is CASSLSAGLNYGYTF.

The V gene is TRBV29-1, the J gene TRBJ2-7, with 7 positions matching TRBD1. Per the germline V gene, CDR1 is SQVTM and CDR2 is ANQGSEA. This CDR3 region has 13 residues. V was pared by 2 bases and J by 7 bases, with 8 bases of the junction left unmatched. CDR3 sequence: CSVETTGAMEQYF. CDR3 nucleotide sequence: TGCAGCGTTGAAACAACAGGGGCCATGGAGCAGTACTTC.

This clonotype was counted ten times or more. The chain has TRBV5-1 and TRBJ1-5; 8 bases are shared with TRBD1. J gave up 7 bases and V 3 bases, and 6 bases lay outside the gene matches. Germline V gives CDR1 SGHRS, CDR2 YFSETQ. The CDR3 covers 14 residues. CDR3 sequence reads: CASSSGTGGQPQHF. Written as DNA, the CDR3 is TGCGCCAGCAGCTCGGGGACAGGAGGCCAGCCCCAGCATTTT. The full variable domain, in which reference TRBV5-1 and TRBJ1-5 provide the parts outside the CDR3, is KAGVTQTPRYLIKTRGQQVTLSCSPISGHRSVSWYQQTPGQGLQFLFEYFSETQRNKGNFPGRFSGRQFSNSRSEMNVSTLELGDSALYLCASSSGTGGQPQHFGDGTRLSIL.

The table lists this clonotype with a few counts. The V gene is TRBV7-8, the J gene TRBJ2-1; D ambiguous. With 3 bases removed from V and 6 bases from J, the gap between germline ends came to 18 bases. This CDR3 has 16 residues. Germline CDR1 is SGHVS and CDR2 is FQNEAQ. CDR3 amino acids: CASSFFGQPRGNEQFF. CDR3 bases: TGTGCCAGCAGCTTTTTCGGCCAGCCAAGAGGCAATGAGCAGTTCTTC. Using reference TRBV7-8 and TRBJ2-1 for the parts outside the CDR3, the full variable domain is GAGVSQSPRYKVAKRGQDVALRCDPISGHVSLFWYQQALGQGPEFLTYFQNEAQLDKSGLPSDRFFAERPEGSVSTLKIQRTQQEDSAVYLCASSFFGQPRGNEQFFGPGTRLTVL.

This clonotype was seen more than once but under ten times. The J gene is TRBJ2-7, the V gene TRBV11-2, with 10 bases lining up with TRBD1. The CDR3 spans 14 residues. V lost 5 bases and J lost 4; bases outside the gene matches: 5. The germline CDR1 and CDR2 sequences are SGHAT and FQNNGV. The chain's CDR3 is CASSRGTGEYEQYF. The CDR3 nucleotides read TGTGCCAGCAGCCGAGGGACAGGGGAGTACGAGCAGTACTTC.